These 10 T cell receptor beta chains originate from one sample sequenced in a study of blood T cell repertoires in COVID-19. Assay used: immunoSEQ multiplex PCR; TCRdb lists only in-frame clones, some missing. The sample lists over 150,000 clones, 87% occurring once. Input material: PBMCs or T cells enriched from blood (not recorded which). All receptors derive from a woman aged 30 to 39 who had recovered from COVID-19.

The rearrangement uses TRBV30 and TRBJ2-7; 9 bases line up with TRBD2. The CDR3 loop spans 16 amino acids. Per the germline V gene, CDR1 is GTSNPN and CDR2 is SVGIG (reference sequence). The V segment lost 5 bases and the J segment 4 bases; nucleotides outside the gene matches: 15. The CDR3 reads CAWSPVGLAGSYEQYF. The DNA for the CDR3 is TGTGCCTGGTCCCCCGTCGGGCTAGCGGGATCATACGAGCAGTACTTC.

This chain uses TRBV3-1 (or the pseudogene TRBV3-2) with TRBJ1-2, with 8 positions matching TRBD1. The CDR3 has 14 residues. J lost 8 bases, V lost 5 bases, and 10 bases had no gene match. The germline CDR1 and CDR2 sequences are LGHDT and YNNKEL (reference sequence). The CDR3 DNA reads TGTGCCAGCAGCTGGGGGGCAGGGGGCAAAGGCTACACCTTC. As protein: CASSWGAGGKGYTF.

The V call is TRBV9, the J call TRBJ1-4, with a weak D call TRBD1 (5 bases). The V end lost 0 bases, the J end lost 6 bases, and 9 bases lay between the germline ends. The CDR3 totals 14 residues. Germline CDR1 and CDR2: SGDLS and YYNGEE. CDR3 in DNA: TGTGCCAGCAGCGTAGGTCCCAGGGATGAAAAACTGTTTTTT. It translates to CASSVGPRDEKLFF.

The gene calls are TRBV19 and TRBJ1-2; D is uncertain. The V end lost 3 bases, the J end lost 1 base, and 6 bases lay between the germline ends. The length of the CDR3 is 13 residues. The V gene's germline CDR1 is LNHDA and CDR2 SQIVND (reference sequence). CDR3 residues: CASSMAYNYGYTF. CDR3 bases: TGTGCCAGTAGTATGGCTTATAACTATGGCTACACCTTC. Using reference TRBV19 and TRBJ1-2 for the parts outside the CDR3, the full variable domain is DGGITQSPKYLFRKEGQNVTLSCEQNLNHDAMYWYRQDPGQGLRLIYYSQIVNDFQKGDIAEGYSVSREKKESFPLTVTSAQKNPTAFYLCASSMAYNYGYTFGSGTRLTVV.

The rearrangement links TRBV2 to TRBJ2-7, with 11 nucleotides matching TRBD2. V shed 7 bases, J shed 4 bases, and the junction held 6 bases outside the gene matches. The CDR3 consists of 14 residues. Germline CDR1 SNHLY, CDR2 FYNNEI. Here the CDR3 reads CASKSLAGEYEQYF. The CDR3 nucleotides read TGTGCCAGCAAGTCACTAGCGGGAGAGTACGAGCAGTACTTC. The full variable domain, completed using reference TRBV2 and TRBJ2-7, is EPEVTQTPSHQVTQMGQEVILRCVPISNHLYFYWYRQILGQKVEFLVSFYNNEISEKSEIFDDQFSVERPDGSNFTLKIRSTKLEDSAMYFCASKSLAGEYEQYFGPGTRLTVT.

The CDR3 coding sequence is TGTGCCAGCAGCCCGAGGGACACCCTCTACGAGCAGTACTTC. It is translated as CASSPRDTLYEQYF. V and J are TRBV3-1 (or the pseudogene TRBV3-2) and TRBJ2-7, with D perhaps matching TRBD1 (6 bases). The V end was cut by 4 bases, the J end by 3 bases, with 13 bases between. Germline CDR1 and CDR2: LGHDT and YNNKEL (reference sequence). CDR3 length: 14 amino acids.

V usage is TRBV7-9 and J usage is TRBJ1-2; 11 bases match TRBD1. This CDR3 has 16 amino acids. J was trimmed by 3 bases and V by 2 bases; bases with no gene match: 5. Germline CDR1 reads SEHNR; CDR2 reads FQNEAQ (reference sequence). The CDR3 DNA follows: TGTGCCAGCAGCTTAAGCGGACAGGGGGCTGACTATGGCTACACCTTC. Protein product: CASSLSGQGADYGYTF.

This clone was seen a single time. The CDR3 sequence is CASSHRAGFGNTIYF. CDR3 sequence (DNA): TGCGCCAGCAGCCATAGGGCGGGGTTTGGAAACACCATATATTTT. This chain uses TRBV4-3 with TRBJ1-3; D not resolved. The CDR3 contains 15 residues. V shed 3 bases and J shed 3 bases, with 12 bases lying between them. CDR1 LGHNA and CDR2 YSLEER come from the germline V gene.

The chain employs TRBV19 and TRBJ1-6, with D perhaps matching TRBD1 (5 bases). Germline V gene data show CDR1 as LNHDA and CDR2 as SQIVND (reference sequence). The ends were cut back, 1 base at V and 9 bases at J, with 13 bases in the middle. The CDR3 runs 15 residues. CDR3 residues: CASSIGQRIFSPLHF. The CDR3, as DNA: TGTGCCAGTAGTATAGGACAGAGGATATTTTCACCCCTCCACTTT.

CDR3 DNA sequence: TGTGCCAGCAGCCCGGGACTTAGCAATCAGCCCCAGCATTTT. Amino acids: CASSPGLSNQPQHF. This chain uses TRBV27 with TRBJ1-5; possibly TRBD1 for D (5 bases). This CDR3 has 14 amino acids. Per the germline V gene, CDR1 is MNHEY and CDR2 is SMNVEV (reference sequence). Trimming left V 6 bases short and J 0 bases short, with 9 bases between.